These 21 T cell receptor beta chains were all obtained from the same sample, sequenced in a study of T cells in Graves' hyperthyroidism and ophthalmopathy. RNA transcripts served as the template for amplifying TCR beta CDR3 regions. During a first-round RT-PCR of the TCR CDR3, the HTBI primer set was used. TCRdb recomputed calls from the multiplex PCR reads with MiXCR, one row per CDR3 protein. The sample carries over 250,000 distinct CDR3 sequences, under 30% recorded once. Material for sequencing was blood. These receptors all come from a middle-aged man with Graves' hyperthyroidism that later progressed to Graves' ophthalmopathy.

V usage is TRBV20-1 and J usage is TRBJ1-5, with D possibly matching TRBD1 (6 bases). The CDR3 is 17 residues long. The germline V and J ends were trimmed by 3 bases and 1 base, with 19 bases remaining between them. Per the germline V gene, CDR1 is DFQATT and CDR2 is SNEGSKA (reference sequence). This CDR3 reads CSASPNLPGVSNQPQHF. The DNA for the CDR3 is TGCAGTGCTAGCCCGAATCTGCCAGGGGTAAGCAATCAGCCCCAGCATTTT.

This clonotype has ten or more counts. The rearrangement uses TRBV10-3 and TRBJ2-7; 7 bases align to TRBD1. In germline, CDR1 is ENHRY, CDR2 SYGVKD. J lost 6 bases, V lost 10 bases, and 12 bases had no gene match. CDR3 length equals 13 residues. The CDR3 region is CATQATEGAEQYF. CDR3 DNA sequence: TGTGCCACGCAAGCTACCGAGGGGGCCGAGCAGTACTTC.

The chain uses TRBV19 and TRBJ1-5; no clear D gene. Germline lookup yields CDR1 LNHDA and CDR2 SQIVND (reference sequence). V was shortened by 5 bases and J by 4 bases, with 12 bases between the two germline ends. The CDR3 sequence is 14 residues long. In DNA form, the CDR3 reads TGTGCCAGTAGTCCTGGGGTCCAAAATCAGCCCCAGCATTTT. It is translated as CASSPGVQNQPQHF.

The chain uses TRBV12-3 or TRBV12-4 and TRBJ1-1; possible D gene TRBD1, 5 bases. Trimming cost V 3 bases and J 4 bases, with 9 bases left between them. This CDR3 comprises 13 residues. CDR3: CASSFNGGTEAFF. In DNA, the CDR3 is TGTGCCAGCAGTTTTAACGGGGGCACTGAAGCTTTCTTT.

The chain combines TRBV7-2 with TRBJ1-2; TRBD1 agrees at 7 bases. Germline V gene lookup returns CDR1 SGHTA and CDR2 FQGNSA. The CDR3 runs to 14 residues. Trimming at V came to 5 bases and at J to 0 bases, leaving 3 bases not matched to a gene. This chain's CDR3 is CASSRGLTNYGYTF. The CDR3 DNA is TGTGCCAGCAGCAGGGGGCTGACTAACTATGGCTACACCTTC.

This clonotype was counted between two and nine times. This chain joins TRBV3-1 and TRBJ2-6, with 11 bases identical to TRBD1. V was clipped by 0 bases and J by 2 bases; unmatched bases: 3. The length of the CDR3 is 18 residues. Germline V lookup: CDR1 LGHDT, CDR2 YNNKEL (reference sequence). CDR3 bases: TGTGCCAGCAGCCAAGACCGGACAGGGGGCCCTGGGGCCAACGTCCTGACTTTC. It codes for CASSQDRTGGPGANVLTF.

This clonotype was recorded at least ten times. CDR3 nucleotide sequence: TGTGCCAGCCGCCGGATCACAGATACGCAGTATTTT. Translated: CASRRITDTQYF. The V gene is TRBV6-1, the J gene TRBJ2-3; D uncertain. CDR1 is MNHNS, CDR2 SASEGT, per germline. The CDR3 covers 12 residues. The V gene lost 8 bases and the J gene lost 2 bases, with 8 bases spanning the gap.

This clonotype came up many times. V is TRBV29-1 and J is TRBJ2-7; 9 bases line up with TRBD1. V shed 3 bases and J 5 bases; nucleotides not matched to a gene: 8. This CDR3 has 14 amino acids. Germline V gives CDR1 SQVTM, CDR2 ANQGSEA. CDR3 loop: CSVDIPDRGNEQYF. As DNA, the CDR3 is TGCAGCGTTGATATTCCGGACAGGGGCAACGAGCAGTACTTC.

CDR3 nucleotides: TGTGCCAGCAGCTTATTTTCGAACAGATTCAACTATGGCTACACCTTC. Amino acids: CASSLFSNRFNYGYTF. V is TRBV11-2 and J is TRBJ1-2; no clear D gene. V was pared by 2 bases and J by 2 bases, with 15 bases between. Germline V lookup: CDR1 SGHAT, CDR2 FQNNGV. The length of the CDR3 is 16 residues.

This chain joins TRBV12-3 or TRBV12-4 and TRBJ2-5; a weak D match, TRBD1 (6 bases). Trimming shortened V by 7 bases and J by 0 bases, and 18 bases separated the two germline ends. The CDR3 has 16 residues. Written as DNA, the CDR3 is TGTGCCAGCACCTGGGGCCTACAGGGAAACCAAGAGACCCAGTACTTC. Its protein product is CASTWGLQGNQETQYF.

This clonotype was seen ten or more times. This chain uses TRBV2 with TRBJ1-2; 8 nucleotides agree with TRBD1. V shed 5 bases, J shed 5 bases, and the junction held 4 bases outside the gene matches. CDR3 length equals 13 residues. Germline-derived CDR1 and CDR2 are SNHLY and FYNNEI. The CDR3 here is CASSQGQEYGYTF. CDR3 DNA: TGTGCCAGCAGTCAGGGACAGGAGTATGGCTACACCTTC.

In this sample, this clonotype turned up many times. The V gene is TRBV6-5, the J gene TRBJ2-7; D is perhaps TRBD1 (5 bases). Trimming took off 6 bases at V and 6 bases at J, with 12 bases between the two ends. There are 12 residues in the CDR3. In germline, CDR1 is MNHEY, CDR2 SVGAGI. Here the CDR3 DNA reads TGTGCCAGCAGACAACAGGTGGCCGAGCAGTACTTC. It encodes CASRQQVAEQYF.

Only a few counts were recorded for this clonotype. The chain employs TRBV19 and TRBJ2-7, with 12 bases that match TRBD1. V dropped 5 bases and J dropped 3; count of bases not matched to a gene: 5. The CDR3 loop spans 15 amino acids. The germline gives CDR1 LNHDA, CDR2 SQIVND (reference sequence). The CDR3 nucleotides read TGTGCCAGTAGTGCGGGACAGGGGGCCATCTACGAGCAGTACTTC. Translated: CASSAGQGAIYEQYF.

This clonotype has a count of ten or more. The chain couples TRBV12-3 or TRBV12-4 to TRBJ1-1, with unresolved D. There are 14 residues in the CDR3. Trimming stripped 6 bases from V and 5 bases from J, with 16 bases between. The CDR3 nucleotides read TGTGCCAGCAGAACCGAGGGAGGCTCGACTGAAGCTTTCTTT. This sequence encodes CASRTEGGSTEAFF.

This clonotype was picked up many times. The chain combines TRBV29-1 with TRBJ2-6; D gene ambiguous. V shed 7 bases and J shed 1 base, with 8 bases lying between them. The CDR3 consists of 13 residues. Germline values: CDR1 SQVTM, CDR2 ANQGSEA. CDR3 DNA: TGCAGCGCCACGCCTTCTGGGGCCAACGTCCTGACTTTC. Translating it yields CSATPSGANVLTF.

CDR3 protein: CASSKSSQYF. The CDR3 DNA reads TGTGCCAGCAGTAAGTCCTCCCAGTACTTC. The V and J genes are TRBV12-3 or TRBV12-4 and TRBJ2-5; no reliable D call. V was shortened by 5 bases and J by 9 bases, with 7 bases between the two germline ends. CDR3 length equals 10 residues.

The chain joins TRBV6-2 or TRBV6-3 to TRBJ1-1; D gene uncertain. V was clipped by 2 bases and J by 10 bases, with 11 bases between them. This CDR3 spans 12 amino acids. CDR1 and CDR2 from the germline V gene are MNHEY and SVGEGT. CDR3 sequence (DNA): TGTGCCAGCAGTTACCCGGGGTTTCCAGCTTTCTTT. Protein sequence: CASSYPGFPAFF.

This clonotype was picked up many times. The genes are TRBV19 and TRBJ1-5, with 8 bases identical to TRBD1. Germline CDR1 reads LNHDA; CDR2 reads SQIVND (reference sequence). The CDR3 runs 15 residues. V lost 9 bases and J lost 0; bases outside the gene matches: 7. This CDR3 is CASRGQENSNQPQHF. For the CDR3, the DNA is TGTGCCAGCCGGGGACAGGAGAATAGCAATCAGCCCCAGCATTTT.

This clonotype was detected many times. This sequence joins TRBV7-8 and TRBJ1-1; a possible D gene is TRBD1 (6 bases). This CDR3 comprises 13 residues. Germline CDR1 SGHVS, CDR2 FQNEAQ. V gave up 3 bases and J gave up 5 bases, with 10 bases separating them. The CDR3, as DNA: TGTGCCAGCAGCTTGGGGGCGAGGACTGAAGCTTTCTTT. This translates into CASSLGARTEAFF.

This clonotype was seen repeatedly, ten times or more. J is TRBJ2-2 and V is TRBV24-1; 11 positions agree with TRBD2. This CDR3 has 17 amino acids. Per germline, CDR1 KGHDR and CDR2 SFDVKD. V trimming: 3 bases; J trimming: 6 bases; junction bases outside the gene matches: 8. As DNA, the CDR3 is TGTGCCACCAGTGATCCTACTAGCGGGAGAAGGTCCGGGGAGCTGTTTTTT. Residues: CATSDPTSGRRSGELFF.

This clonotype was seen at least ten times. The chain uses TRBV5-1 and TRBJ1-2; 7 bases align to TRBD1. CDR1 and CDR2 (germline): SGHRS, YFSETQ. The CDR3 consists of 18 residues. Unmatched junction bases numbered 19, after V lost 4 bases and J lost 4 bases. For the CDR3, the DNA is TGCGCCAGCAGCGGGGATCCGGGACAGATTGATCACAGCTATGGCTACACCTTC. Amino acid sequence: CASSGDPGQIDHSYGYTF.